The 7 T cell receptor beta chains below were found in one sample sequenced in a study of alternative splicing in chronic myeloid leukemia remission. About the study: Trial remission samples were taken at major or complete molecular response, at 12 or 24 months.

Poly-A-selected mRNA from approximately 1 ug total RNA formed the libraries. TCRdb re-called the bulk RNA-seq reads and catalogs CDR3 proteins one per entry, DNA excluded. The sample has fewer than 450 distinct CDR3 sequences, roughly 98% seen once. Sequencing used PBMCs or total blood leukocytes (not recorded which), obtained during remission. The receptor source for this set is an adult with chronic myeloid leukemia.

This sequence joins TRBV2 and TRBJ1-2. Per the germline V gene, CDR1 is SNHLY and CDR2 is FYNNEI. This CDR3 spans 14 amino acids. The CDR3 loop reads CASSDPGTIRGYTF.

The chain combines TRBV7-2 with TRBJ2-3; TCRdb calls TRBD2, which cannot be checked without DNA. The germline V gene has CDR1 SGHTA and CDR2 FQGNSA. CDR3 size: 15 residues. This CDR3 reads CASSLAYESTDTQYF.

This clonotype was counted a single time. This chain links TRBV28 with TRBJ1-2. In germline, CDR1 is MDHEN, CDR2 SYDVKM. There are 13 residues in the CDR3. CDR3 protein: CASSFWDNYGYTF.

The rearrangement links TRBV28 to TRBJ2-1; the D call from TCRdb, TRBD2, cannot be confirmed without DNA. CDR1 is MDHEN, CDR2 SYDVKM, per germline. The CDR3 spans 16 residues. The CDR3 sequence: CASSSQTSGRFNEQFF.

The chain couples TRBV2 to TRBJ2-1; as DNA is missing, the TRBD1 call by TCRdb cannot be tested. CDR3 length: 14 amino acids. Germline CDR1 and CDR2: SNHLY and FYNNEI. CDR3: CASSVGSSYNEQFF.

J is TRBJ2-3 and V is TRBV2; TCRdb's D gene call, TRBD2, goes unchecked for lack of DNA. The CDR3 totals 14 residues. CDR1 is SNHLY, CDR2 FYNNEI, per germline. The CDR3 sequence: CASLRAETTDTQYF.

The chain links TRBV7-2 to TRBJ1-4. This CDR3 has 15 amino acids. Per the germline V gene, CDR1 is SGHTA and CDR2 is FQGNSA. The CDR3: CASSPSQGMGEKLFF.